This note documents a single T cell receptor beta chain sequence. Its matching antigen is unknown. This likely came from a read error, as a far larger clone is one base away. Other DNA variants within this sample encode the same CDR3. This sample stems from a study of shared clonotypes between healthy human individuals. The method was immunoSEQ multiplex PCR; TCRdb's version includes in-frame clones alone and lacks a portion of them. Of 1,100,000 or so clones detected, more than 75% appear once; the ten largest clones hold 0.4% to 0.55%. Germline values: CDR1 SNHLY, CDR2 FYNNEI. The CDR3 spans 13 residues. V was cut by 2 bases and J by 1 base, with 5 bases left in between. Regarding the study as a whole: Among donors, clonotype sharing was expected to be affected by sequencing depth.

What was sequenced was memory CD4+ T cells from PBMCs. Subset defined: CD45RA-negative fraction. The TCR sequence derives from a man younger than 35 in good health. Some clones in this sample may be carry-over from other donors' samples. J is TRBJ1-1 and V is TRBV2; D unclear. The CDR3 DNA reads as TGTGCCAGCAGTGAATTGGGGAACACTGAAGCTTTCTTT. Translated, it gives CASSELGNTEAFF.